This paragraph reports one TCR beta chain. The data were obtained in a study of patients and donors after allogeneic stem cell transplantation. TCRdb itself ran the RT-PCR reads through MiXCR, one entry per CDR3 protein. The table records about 960,000 distinct CDR3 sequences, more than 15% of them present only once. Per the germline V gene, CDR1 is MNHEY and CDR2 is SMNVEV (reference sequence). This CDR3 comprises 16 residues. Trimming removed 0 bases from V and 2 bases from J, with 14 bases in between. The specimen sequenced was blood, either unsorted or a sorted T cell fraction (not recorded which). The chain employs TRBV27 and TRBJ2-7; possibly TRBD1 for D (5 bases). The receptor's source is a human donor who was either an allogeneic HSCT recipient or a stem cell or donor lymphocyte infusion donor (not recorded which). It is not recorded whose cells these are; they may come from a transplant donor. CDR3 in amino acids: CASSLSPGPGTYEQYF. CDR3 in DNA: TGTGCCAGCAGTTTATCGCCCGGTCCAGGGACCTACGAGCAGTACTTC.